This TCR beta chain derives from a study of cytomegalovirus exposure and HLA in healthy donors. Study-wide background: As an earlier analysis found, some 170 million T cells yielded 95 million to 130 million unique TCR beta sequences. Study-level findings and limits: Researchers counted 180 or so TCR beta chains as cytomegalovirus-associated. Productive rates of about 90% or about 30% were seen for most TCR beta V segments in an earlier analysis.

The CDR3 sequence is 11 residues long. V dropped 7 bases and J dropped 5 bases, with 8 bases sitting between them. Germline assignment: CDR1 SGHVS and CDR2 FNYEAQ. Both 60 Vbeta primers and 13 Jbeta primers went into the PCR. Some clones are missing from TCRdb's copy, which holds only in-frame ones; the method was immunoSEQ multiplex PCR. Counted here are about 200,000 clones, about 75% occurring once; the ten biggest clones make up about 1.8%. In regard to this clone: Its antigen is unknown.

The source of this sequence is a man younger than 35 in good health and CMV-seronegative. What was sequenced was PBMCs. The V call is TRBV7-6, the J call TRBJ2-5; D not certain. The CDR3 DNA reads as TGTGCCAGCACCCCTAGGGAGACCCAGTACTTC. It specifies CASTPRETQYF.